This T cell receptor (beta chain) derives from a study of blood T cell repertoires in COVID-19. Study summary: Samples taken during acute and convalescent COVID-19 were collected in the United States, Italy and Spain.

Clinical history reported by participants formed the basis on which cohorts were assigned. Clones were read by immunoSEQ multiplex PCR, and TCRdb kept only the in-frame ones, dropping some. The sample consists of a few hundred thousand clones, just over 85% of them appearing once. The germline CDR1 and CDR2 sequences are SGDLS and YYNGEE. V trimming: 0 bases; J trimming: 4 bases; junction bases outside the gene matches: 0. The CDR3 extends over 16 amino acids. The sample taken for sequencing was PBMCs or T cells enriched from blood (not recorded which). The gene calls are TRBV9 and TRBJ2-2; 13 bases map to TRBD2. The clonotype comes from a man in his forties or fifties who had recovered from COVID-19. The DNA of the CDR3 is TGTGCCAGCAGCGTAGGACTAGCGGGGGGCACCGGGGAGCTGTTTTTT. It specifies CASSVGLAGGTGELFF.